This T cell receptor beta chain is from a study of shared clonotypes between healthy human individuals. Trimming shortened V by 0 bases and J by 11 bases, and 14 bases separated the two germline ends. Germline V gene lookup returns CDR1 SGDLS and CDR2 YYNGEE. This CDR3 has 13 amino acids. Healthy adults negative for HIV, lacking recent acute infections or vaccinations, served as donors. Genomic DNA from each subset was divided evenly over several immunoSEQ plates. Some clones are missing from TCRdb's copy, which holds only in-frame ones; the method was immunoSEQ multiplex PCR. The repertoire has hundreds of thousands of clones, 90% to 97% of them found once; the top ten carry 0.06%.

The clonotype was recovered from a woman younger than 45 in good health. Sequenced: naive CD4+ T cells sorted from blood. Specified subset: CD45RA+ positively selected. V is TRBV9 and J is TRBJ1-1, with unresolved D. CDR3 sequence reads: CASSVDPGSTAFF. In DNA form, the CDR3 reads TGTGCCAGCAGCGTAGACCCAGGATCCACGGCTTTCTTT.